This TCR beta chain was sequenced during a study of response to subunit inactivated influenza vaccine (dated by TCRdb to 2016 to 2019). The study in broad terms: The study used deep quantitative T cell receptor repertoire profiling to track responses to a trivalent subunit inactivated influenza vaccine. Broad study findings and their caveats: According to the authors, only a limited number of new T cells may be recruited by each seasonal influenza vaccination.

The protocol used for the library was RT-PCR. Sequencing used an Illumina HiSeq 2500. In TCRdb, the public reads were trimmed at Q25 with fastp and aligned with MiXCR, with productive beta chains retained. Merged by CDR3 protein, the rows form single entries marked with the most common genes and DNA. This sample comprises 550,000 to 650,000 distinct CDR3 sequences, 10% to 15% of them detected only once. The ten most abundant clones make up around 9.6% of the sample. There are 19 amino acids in the CDR3, from cysteine to phenylalanine inclusive. The kept DNA is CDR3 alone, 57 bases in frame from the first base. For this chain, trimming is 4 bases at the V end and 0 bases at the J end, and the number of junction bases without a gene match is 11. The germline V gene sets CDR1 to SNHLY and CDR2 to FYNNEI. About this clonotype itself: Its binding antigen is unknown. No base-level quality is on record; no much larger clone is a single base apart.

The TCR comes from a man in his fifties or sixties who received an inactivated influenza vaccine. Donor details come from another sample of the same person, matched by shared clones. Here the chain combines TRBV2 and TRBJ2-6, and 8 junctional nucleotides match TRBD1. The input for sequencing was PBMCs from blood, taken on the day of vaccination. The encoded CDR3 is CASSGAGTGITSGANVLTF. The sequenced DNA: TGTGCCAGCAGTGGAGCCGGGACAGGAATAACCTCTGGGGCCAACGTCCTGACTTTC.